One and the same sample provided the 17 T cell receptor beta chains below, sequenced in a study of CD4 T cells in relation to SARS-CoV-2 and coronaviruses. Which antigens these TCRs recognize remains unknown. The protocol was immunoSEQ multiplex PCR, while the TCRdb copy is restricted to in-frame clones and leaves out a portion. The sample contains tens of thousands of clones, under 90% of which appear only once. Sequencing input: naive CD4+ T cells from PBMCs, cultured in vitro. Stated subset: naive CD4+ T cells isolated by negative enrichment. These receptors came from an adult with COVID-19.

This chain connects TRBV14 to TRBJ2-7; D ambiguous. The CDR3 loop spans 11 amino acids. V was shortened by 1 base and J by 8 bases, with 6 bases between the two germline ends. Per the germline V gene, CDR1 is SGHDN and CDR2 is FVKESK. The CDR3 bases are TGTGCCAGCAGCCAAGTGAGCAAGCAGTACTTC. This encodes CASSQVSKQYF.

The chain couples TRBV9 to TRBJ2-5, with 9 nucleotides matching TRBD2. The CDR3 loop spans 17 amino acids. The junction had 13 bases not matched to a gene; V was cut back by 2 bases and J by 5 bases. CDR1 is SGDLS and CDR2 is YYNGEE in the germline V gene. The CDR3 protein is CASSVGGRGRVGETQYF. Here the CDR3 DNA reads TGTGCCAGCAGCGTGGGGGGTCGCGGGAGGGTAGGGGAGACCCAGTACTTC.

This clone was observed a single time. The chain employs TRBV18 and TRBJ2-1; D call uncertain. V was clipped by 6 bases and J by 6 bases, with 6 bases between them. From germline, CDR1 is KGHSH and CDR2 LQKENI. The CDR3 length is 11 residues. This CDR3 is CASSPSNEQFF. Written as DNA, the CDR3 is TGTGCCAGCTCCCCTAGCAATGAGCAGTTCTTC.

This chain joins TRBV3-1 (or the pseudogene TRBV3-2) and TRBJ2-2; TRBD1 agrees at 7 bases. The CDR3 is made up of 17 amino acids. The junction had 12 bases not matched to a gene; V was cut back by 4 bases and J by 4 bases. Germline CDR1 reads LGHDT; CDR2 reads YNNKEL (reference sequence). CDR3 region: CASSLQTGSTATGELFF. Written as DNA, the CDR3 is TGTGCCAGCAGCCTCCAGACAGGGTCCACCGCCACCGGGGAGCTGTTTTTT.

The chain has TRBV3-1 (or the pseudogene TRBV3-2) and TRBJ2-7, with 12 bases lining up with TRBD2. From germline, CDR1 is LGHDT and CDR2 YNNKEL (reference sequence). The CDR3 is 17 residues long. V was pared by 4 bases and J by 2 bases, with 9 bases of the junction left unmatched. The CDR3 DNA follows: TGTGCCAGCAGCCCTCGGTGGCTAGCGGGAGGGCCCTACGAGCAGTACTTC. It is translated as CASSPRWLAGGPYEQYF.

This clone came up a few times. V gene TRBV19 combines with J gene TRBJ2-2; 7 bases line up with TRBD2. The trim removed 11 bases at V and 0 bases at J, leaving 9 bases unmatched. The CDR3 contains 15 residues. Germline lookup yields CDR1 LNHDA and CDR2 SQIVND (reference sequence). This CDR3 reads CAPPVGGTNTGELFF. The DNA of the CDR3 is TGTGCCCCCCCGGTCGGGGGGACGAACACCGGGGAGCTGTTTTTT.

This clone was found a few times. The chain combines TRBV4-2 with TRBJ1-6, with TRBD1 matching 7 bases. V shed 2 bases, J shed 7 bases, and the junction held 8 bases outside the gene matches. CDR3 length: 16 residues. Germline assignment: CDR1 LGHNA and CDR2 YNFKEQ. This chain's CDR3 is CASSQWLGQLNSPLHF. CDR3 DNA: TGTGCCAGCAGCCAATGGTTGGGACAGTTAAATTCACCCCTCCACTTT.

The rearrangement links TRBV29-1 to TRBJ2-1; D might be TRBD2 (5 bases). Germline V gene data show CDR1 as SQVTM and CDR2 as ANQGSEA. Trimming removed 6 bases at V and 9 bases at J, with 21 bases between. The CDR3 runs 14 residues. The CDR3 here is CSVAALRQRSEQFF. The CDR3 nucleotides read TGCAGCGTCGCGGCTCTGAGGCAGCGGAGTGAGCAGTTCTTC.

V usage is TRBV9 and J usage is TRBJ2-1; 11 bases are shared with TRBD2. Germline CDR1 and CDR2: SGDLS and YYNGEE. J was trimmed by 8 bases and V by 3 bases; bases with no gene match: 10. There are 16 residues in the CDR3. CDR3 DNA: TGTGCCAGCAGCGGTCGGACTAGCGGGCTATGGGATGAGCAGTTCTTC. It specifies CASSGRTSGLWDEQFF. Variable domain in full (rest from reference TRBV9 and TRBJ2-1): DSGVTQTPKHLITATGQRVTLRCSPRSGDLSVYWYQQSLDQGLQFLIQYYNGEERAKGNILERFSAQQFPDLHSELNLSSLELGDSALYFCASSGRTSGLWDEQFFGPGTRLTVL.

The table lists this clone with a count of one. The V call is TRBV19, the J call TRBJ2-1; tentative D call: TRBD1 (5 bases). V lost 0 bases, J lost 7 bases, and 13 bases lay in between. CDR3 length equals 15 residues. The germline CDR1 and CDR2 sequences are LNHDA and SQIVND (reference sequence). The CDR3 DNA reads as TGTGCCAGTAGTATAGATCTAAGGGGCGGAAATGAGCAGTTCTTC. Encoded protein: CASSIDLRGGNEQFF.

The chain couples TRBV2 to TRBJ1-3; D gene ambiguous. Germline V CDR1 and CDR2: SNHLY, FYNNEI. The CDR3 has 13 amino acids. Trimming took off 2 bases at V and 0 bases at J, with 2 bases between the two ends. The CDR3 DNA reads as TGTGCCAGCAGTGAATACTCTGGAAACACCATATATTTT. It specifies CASSEYSGNTIYF.

The genes are TRBV15 and TRBJ1-3; 9 nucleotides align to TRBD1. J gave up 5 bases and V 0 bases, and 2 bases lay outside the gene matches. There are 15 residues in the CDR3. Germline V gene lookup returns CDR1 LNHNV and CDR2 YYDKDF (reference sequence). This CDR3 reads CATSREGQGRNTIYF. The CDR3 region has the DNA TGTGCCACCAGCAGAGAGGGACAGGGTCGAAACACCATATATTTT. Full variable domain (remainder filled in from reference TRBV15 and TRBJ1-3): DAMVIQNPRYQVTQFGKPVTLSCSQTLNHNVMYWYQQKSSQAPKLLFHYYDKDFNNEADTPDNFQSRRPNTSFCFLDIRSPGLGDTAMYLCATSREGQGRNTIYFGEGSWLTVV.

V is TRBV28 and J is TRBJ2-7; D is unclear. The CDR3 sequence is 16 residues long. The V end was cut by 5 bases, the J end by 3 bases, with 20 bases between. Germline V gene data show CDR1 as MDHEN and CDR2 as SYDVKM. CDR3 in amino acids: CASSTNPVNSNYEQYF. In DNA form, the CDR3 reads TGTGCCAGCAGTACCAATCCGGTCAACTCTAACTACGAGCAGTACTTC.

This clone was counted a few times. The chain joins TRBV7-9 to TRBJ2-7; D remains ambiguous. Germline V lookup: CDR1 SEHNR, CDR2 FQNEAQ (reference sequence). The CDR3 contains 12 residues. V lost 4 bases and J 6 bases, leaving 10 bases between the germline ends. As DNA, the CDR3 is TGTGCCAGCAGCTCTGGGTGGGGCGAGCAGTACTTC. This encodes CASSSGWGEQYF.

The CDR3 loop is CSADGYTF. The CDR3 nucleotides read TGCAGCGCAGATGGCTACACCTTC. The chain has TRBV29-1 and TRBJ1-2, with unresolved D. Per the germline V gene, CDR1 is SQVTM and CDR2 is ANQGSEA. Trimming stripped 7 bases from V and 6 bases from J, with 3 bases between. The CDR3 loop spans 8 amino acids.

The V gene is TRBV19, the J gene TRBJ1-5; maybe TRBD1 (6 bases). V lost 6 bases to trimming and J lost 4 bases, with 16 bases between them. CDR3 length: 15 residues. Per the germline V gene, CDR1 is LNHDA and CDR2 is SQIVND (reference sequence). The CDR3, as DNA: TGTGCCAGTAGCACCGTCGACAGGCTGAATCAGCCCCAGCATTTT. It translates to CASSTVDRLNQPQHF.

The gene calls are TRBV7-3 and TRBJ2-5, with 9 bases lining up with TRBD1. The V gene's germline CDR1 is SGHTA and CDR2 FQGTGA. The J segment lost 5 bases and the V segment lost 6 bases, leaving 4 bases of the junction unmatched. The CDR3 extends over 13 amino acids. The CDR3 nucleotides read TGTGCCAGCAGTTCCGGACAGGGGGAGACCCAGTACTTC. This sequence encodes CASSSGQGETQYF. The variable domain in full, completed from reference TRBV7-3 and TRBJ2-5, reads GAGVSQTPSNKVTEKGKYVELRCDPISGHTALYWYRQSLGQGPEFLIYFQGTGAADDSGLPNDRFFAVRPEGSVSTLKIQRTERGDSAVYLCASSSGQGETQYFGPGTRLLVL.